One and the same sample provided the 24 T cell receptor beta chains below, sequenced in a study of blood T cell repertoires in COVID-19. Here immunoSEQ multiplex PCR was the method, and the copy in TCRdb shows in-frame clones only, minus some. The sample yields around 250,000 clones, roughly 83% seen once. The specimen sequenced was peripheral blood. These TCRs come from a man between 60 and 75 years old who had recovered from COVID-19.

This chain's CDR3 is CASSPAGGRWEKLFF. The CDR3 DNA reads TGTGCCAGCAGTCCGGCGGGGGGAAGGTGGGAAAAACTGTTTTTT. The gene calls are TRBV27 and TRBJ1-4, with D perhaps matching TRBD1 (5 bases). The V gene lost 5 bases and the J gene lost 8 bases, with 18 bases spanning the gap. Germline loops: CDR1 MNHEY, CDR2 SMNVEV (reference sequence). There are 15 residues in the CDR3.

The chain has TRBV27 and TRBJ1-4; D possibly corresponds to TRBD1 (6 bases). CDR3 length: 15 residues. V was clipped by 5 bases and J by 0 bases, with 10 bases between them. CDR1 MNHEY and CDR2 SMNVEV come from the germline V gene (reference sequence). The CDR3 sequence: CASSPAGATNEKLFF. In nucleotides, the CDR3 is TGTGCCAGCAGTCCGGCAGGGGCAACTAATGAAAAACTGTTTTTT. The full variable domain, with the rest looked up from reference TRBV27 and TRBJ1-4, is EAQVTQNPRYLITVTGKKLTVTCSQNMNHEYMSWYRQDPGLGLRQIYYSMNVEVTDKGDVPEGYKVSRKEKRNFPLILESPSPNQTSLYFCASSPAGATNEKLFFGSGTQLSVL.

This sequence joins TRBV15 and TRBJ2-5, with D tentatively TRBD2 (6 bases). V gave up 1 base and J gave up 5 bases, with 14 bases separating them. The length of the CDR3 is 15 residues. Germline V CDR1 and CDR2: LNHNV, YYDKDF (reference sequence). The CDR3 DNA reads TGTGCCACCAGCAGAGTGCGGGGTCAATGGGAGACCCAGTACTTC. This gives the protein CATSRVRGQWETQYF.

This chain connects TRBV19 to TRBJ1-3; no clear D gene. Per germline, CDR1 LNHDA and CDR2 SQIVND (reference sequence). The CDR3 contains 13 residues. Trimming shortened V by 3 bases and J by 1 base, and 4 bases separated the two germline ends. This CDR3 reads CASSIQSGNTIYF. The CDR3 DNA is TGTGCCAGTAGTATCCAGTCTGGAAACACCATATATTTT.

V gene TRBV30 combines with J gene TRBJ2-1; tentative D call: TRBD2 (5 bases). Trimming removed 4 bases at V and 9 bases at J, with 13 bases between. The CDR3 extends over 12 amino acids. Germline-derived CDR1 and CDR2 are GTSNPN and SVGIG (reference sequence). In nucleotides, the CDR3 is TGTGCCTGGAAGAGGGAGAAAGGTGAGCAGTTCTTC. Translation gives CAWKREKGEQFF.

The chain is built from TRBV4-1 and TRBJ2-2, with 8 bases lining up with TRBD2. Germline CDR1 reads MGHRA; CDR2 reads YSYEKL. V lost 1 base and J lost 6; bases outside the gene matches: 4. The CDR3 is 15 residues long. The CDR3 region has the DNA TGCGCCAGCAGCCAAGCCGGGGGGGCCCCCGGGGAGCTGTTTTTT. Translated, it gives CASSQAGGAPGELFF.

This clone was counted a few times. The sample carries other DNA sequences with the same CDR3. The rearrangement uses TRBV18 and TRBJ1-4, with TRBD1 as a possible D gene (5 bases). Germline V gene sequence: CDR1 KGHSH, CDR2 LQKENI. The CDR3 spans 15 residues. The ends were cut back, 6 bases at V and 0 bases at J, with 11 bases in the middle. CDR3 nucleotides: TGTGCCAGCTCTCCCACAGGTGCAACTAATGAAAAACTGTTTTTT. Protein: CASSPTGATNEKLFF.

The V call is TRBV30, the J call TRBJ2-1, with 7 bases identical to TRBD1. V shed 2 bases, J shed 9 bases, and the junction held 4 bases outside the gene matches. The CDR3 totals 12 residues. In germline, CDR1 is GTSNPN, CDR2 SVGIG (reference sequence). The CDR3 spells CAWSRGGGEQFF. DNA of the CDR3: TGTGCCTGGAGTCGAGGGGGCGGTGAGCAGTTCTTC.

This clone was recorded a few times. The chain has TRBV3-1 (or the pseudogene TRBV3-2) and TRBJ1-2; a possible D gene is TRBD1 (5 bases). The V end was cut by 1 base, the J end by 2 bases, with 8 bases between. This CDR3 contains 14 residues. CDR1 and CDR2 from the germline V gene are LGHDT and YNNKEL (reference sequence). The CDR3 coding sequence is TGTGCCAGCAGCCAAGGACAGCGAAACTATGGCTACACCTTC. Residues: CASSQGQRNYGYTF.

Here the CDR3 DNA reads TGTGCTAGTGGTTTGTACAGTGGGGGGACCTATGGCTACACCTTC. Amino acids: CASGLYSGGTYGYTF. V gene TRBV12-5 combines with J gene TRBJ1-2; TRBD1 is a possible D gene (5 bases). The CDR3 spans 15 residues. CDR1 is LGHNT and CDR2 is FRNRAP in the germline V gene. The germline V and J ends were trimmed by 2 bases and 4 bases, with 14 bases remaining between them.

The V call is TRBV7-6, the J call TRBJ2-3, with 7 nucleotides matching TRBD1. The V gene's germline CDR1 is SGHVS and CDR2 FNYEAQ. After removal of 5 bases from V and 1 base from J, the junction contained 6 bases not matched to a gene. The CDR3 runs 15 residues. Here the CDR3 reads CASSKRQGRTDTQYF. CDR3 bases: TGTGCCAGCAGCAAACGACAGGGTCGCACAGATACGCAGTATTTT.

In nucleotides, the CDR3 is TGTGCCAGCAGCGTGGGGGGACAGGGATTTAATGAGCAGTTCTTC. As protein: CASSVGGQGFNEQFF. The chain joins TRBV5-5 to TRBJ2-1, with 9 bases that match TRBD1. This CDR3 comprises 15 residues. Germline CDR1 is SGHKS and CDR2 is YYEKEE (reference sequence). Losses at the gene ends were 4 bases for V and 7 bases for J; bases not matched to a gene: 9. The full variable domain, in which reference TRBV5-5 and TRBJ2-1 provide the parts outside the CDR3, is DAGVTQSPTHLIKTRGQQVTLRCSPISGHKSVSWYQQVLGQGPQFIFQYYEKEERGRGNFPDRFSARQFPNYSSELNVNALLLGDSALYLCASSVGGQGFNEQFFGPGTRLTVL.

The rearrangement joins TRBV11-2 to TRBJ2-5, with 9 bases lining up with TRBD2. The J segment lost 2 bases and the V segment lost 5 bases, leaving 15 bases of the junction unmatched. Germline V gives CDR1 SGHAT, CDR2 FQNNGV. The CDR3 contains 18 residues. The CDR3 loop reads CASSAGGLAGSGQETQYF. DNA of the CDR3: TGTGCCAGCAGCGCGGGGGGGCTAGCGGGAAGTGGGCAAGAGACCCAGTACTTC.

V is TRBV7-2 and J is TRBJ1-2; 8 positions match TRBD1. Germline CDR1 SGHTA, CDR2 FQGNSA. The CDR3 contains 14 residues. V lost 4 bases to trimming and J lost 7 bases; unmatched junction nucleotides: 8. CDR3 loop: CASSSDRASRGYTF. Written as DNA, the CDR3 is TGTGCCAGCAGCTCGGACAGGGCGTCTCGTGGCTACACCTTC.

This clone was detected a few times. The chain recombines TRBV5-1 with TRBJ2-7; 7 bases align to TRBD2. The CDR3 spans 15 residues. The germline gives CDR1 SGHRS, CDR2 YFSETQ. The junction had 10 bases not matched to a gene; V was cut back by 4 bases and J by 3 bases. CDR3 amino acids: CASSPGTTPLYEQYF. The CDR3 nucleotides are TGCGCCAGCAGCCCCGGGACTACCCCTCTCTACGAGCAGTACTTC.

This sequence joins TRBV2 and TRBJ2-1; 8 bases map to TRBD2. The trim removed 6 bases at V and 6 bases at J, leaving 4 bases unmatched. The CDR3 is made up of 13 amino acids. CDR1 is SNHLY and CDR2 is FYNNEI in the germline V gene. The DNA for the CDR3 is TGTGCCAGCAGCCGAACTAGCGGCAATGAGCAGTTCTTC. It is translated as CASSRTSGNEQFF. The variable domain in full, with the rest retrieved from reference TRBV2 and TRBJ2-1, is EPEVTQTPSHQVTQMGQEVILRCVPISNHLYFYWYRQILGQKVEFLVSFYNNEISEKSEIFDDQFSVERPDGSNFTLKIRSTKLEDSAMYFCASSRTSGNEQFFGPGTRLTVL.

The rearrangement uses TRBV18 and TRBJ2-7; 9 nucleotides align to TRBD1. This CDR3 has 15 amino acids. With V trimmed by 4 bases and J by 2 bases, 6 bases remained unmatched. Germline V gives CDR1 KGHSH, CDR2 LQKENI. The CDR3 DNA sequence: TGTGCCAGCTCACGGGGACAGGGAAAAACCTACGAGCAGTACTTC. Its translation: CASSRGQGKTYEQYF.

J is TRBJ2-4 and V is TRBV2; 9 bases map to TRBD1. This CDR3 comprises 17 residues. CDR1 and CDR2 from the germline V gene are SNHLY and FYNNEI. The junction had 7 bases not matched to a gene; V was cut back by 2 bases and J by 2 bases. The CDR3 reads CASSEQQGAGSKNIQYF. The CDR3 DNA follows: TGTGCCAGCAGTGAACAACAGGGGGCGGGGTCCAAAAACATTCAGTACTTC.

The rearrangement links TRBV19 to TRBJ1-6; D is possibly TRBD1 (6 bases). In germline, CDR1 is LNHDA, CDR2 SQIVND (reference sequence). The CDR3 sequence is 15 residues long. V gave up 6 bases and J gave up 5 bases, with 14 bases separating them. CDR3: CASREDSTHNSPLHF. As DNA, the CDR3 is TGTGCCAGTAGGGAGGACAGTACTCATAATTCACCCCTCCACTTT.

The V call is TRBV24-1, the J call TRBJ2-2; 7 bases match TRBD1. Germline V CDR1 and CDR2: KGHDR, SFDVKD. The junction had 10 bases not matched to a gene; V was cut back by 4 bases and J by 3 bases. CDR3 size: 17 residues. In DNA form, the CDR3 reads TGTGCCACCAGTGACAAGCCCCAGGGACAGTACACCGGGGAGCTGTTTTTT. Amino acid sequence: CATSDKPQGQYTGELFF.

A few counts support this clone. The chain links TRBV5-1 to TRBJ1-6, with unresolved D. The CDR3 has 15 amino acids. The V gene lost 5 bases and the J gene lost 2 bases, with 11 bases spanning the gap. Per the germline V gene, CDR1 is SGHRS and CDR2 is YFSETQ. The CDR3 spells CASSPGETYNSPLHF. The CDR3 nucleotides read TGCGCCAGCAGTCCCGGGGAGACCTATAATTCACCCCTCCACTTT.

The chain combines TRBV19 with TRBJ1-1, with TRBD1 matching 7 bases. The V gene end was trimmed by 4 bases and the J gene end by 1 base; junction bases not matched to a gene: 9. The CDR3 contains 16 residues. CDR1 and CDR2 from the germline V gene are LNHDA and SQIVND (reference sequence). CDR3 DNA: TGTGCCAGTAGTACCCGACAGGGTATATGGAACACTGAAGCTTTCTTT. Translation gives CASSTRQGIWNTEAFF.

The J gene is TRBJ2-3, the V gene TRBV18, with no clear D. The V end lost 3 bases, the J end lost 2 bases, and 12 bases lay between the germline ends. Looked up from germline, CDR1 is KGHSH and CDR2 is LQKENI. The CDR3 runs 15 residues. The CDR3, as DNA: TGTGCCAGCTCACCCCCTCGTGGGCCCACAGATACGCAGTATTTT. Translating gives CASSPPRGPTDTQYF.

The J gene is TRBJ1-5, the V gene TRBV19, with TRBD1 as a possible D gene (6 bases). The V gene's germline CDR1 is LNHDA and CDR2 SQIVND (reference sequence). Trimming shortened V by 9 bases and J by 1 base, and 13 bases separated the two germline ends. The CDR3 runs to 14 residues. CDR3: CASAGQTSNQPQHF. The CDR3 DNA reads TGTGCCAGCGCCGGACAGACAAGCAATCAGCCCCAGCATTTT.